This TCR beta chain derives from a study of T cell responses to AZD1222 COVID-19 vaccine. Study-wide findings and caveats: Possibly, clonal diversity was underestimated; donors were largely white British and included more females. Reports indicate that nearly half of spike-specific TCRs are directed at unmutated variant regions. Seropositivity was recorded at baseline in only a handful of AZD1222 recipients.

The CDR3 length is 16 residues. V lost 2 bases and J lost 2, with 14 bases in between. Germline lookup yields CDR1 MNHNY and CDR2 SVGAGI (reference sequence). As to this clone: The antigen is undetermined.

Pooled samples include second doses given at about 4 or 12 weeks. Libraries were prepared by immunoSEQ multiplex PCR; TCRdb keeps only in-frame clonotypes and omits some of them. The sample lists roughly 180,000 clones; roughly nine tenths were seen once. This material consisted of peripheral blood, taken 28 days after the second AZD1222 dose. This chain joins TRBV6-6 and TRBJ2-3; D is perhaps TRBD1 (5 bases). The sequence was obtained from an adult who received the AZD1222 COVID-19 vaccine. The CDR3 loop is CASSYGADISTDTQYF. For the CDR3, the DNA is TGTGCCAGCAGTTACGGGGCTGATATATCCACAGATACGCAGTATTTT.